Listed below are T cell receptor beta chains from one sample, sequenced in a study of beta chain features in type 1 diabetes. Sequencing used immunoSEQ multiplex PCR; TCRdb keeps in-frame clones, though not all of them. In the table there are more than 110,000 clones, 6.9% of which are singletons. The sequenced sample consisted of central memory CD4+ T cells from blood. The receptors were sampled from a woman under 40 in good health. Both conserved end residues are part of each CDR3. Each record gives: clone size, D gene, J gene, V gene, CDR3 DNA, CDR3 protein. D genes are given only for firm matches. The size entry is marked missing in some rows and otherwise reads once, few, many or a size class.

>few|NA|TRBJ2-4|TRBV6-5
TGTGCCAGCAGTTACTCGCCCTCTAAGCCGCTAGGCATTCAGTACTTC
CASSYSPSKPLGIQYF
>few|TRBD1|TRBJ2-2|TRBV30
TGTGCCTGGACCCGACAGGGGAACACCGGGGAGCTGTTTTTT
CAWTRQGNTGELFF
>NA|NA|TRBJ1-4|TRBV30
TGTGCCTGGAGTGTTGACTGGAATGAAAAACTGTTTTTT
CAWSVDWNEKLFF
>NA|TRBD2|TRBJ2-1|TRBV27
TGTGCCAGCAGTCCGGGACTAGCGGGAGGAAGCAATGAGCAGTTCTTC
CASSPGLAGGSNEQFF
>NA|NA|TRBJ2-3|TRBV9
TGTGCCAGCAGCGTACGGAGTTCCCAACTGCTCACAGATACGCAGTATTTT
CASSVRSSQLLTDTQYF
>few|TRBD2|TRBJ2-7|TRBV7-2
TGTGCCAGCAGCTCAAGACTAGCGGGAGGTTCTGACGAGCAGTACTTC
CASSSRLAGGSDEQYF
>NA|TRBD1|TRBJ1-3|TRBV14
TGTGCCAGCAGCCCGGGGACAGCGACTGGAAACACCATATATTTT
CASSPGTATGNTIYF
>few|NA|TRBJ2-5|TRBV6-1
TGTGCCAGCAGTGGATACGGGTTGGAGACCCAGTACTTC
CASSGYGLETQYF
>few|TRBD2|TRBJ2-1|TRBV11-2
TGTGCCAGCAGCTTAGTATTCGCGGGAGGGACGGGCAATGAGCAGTTCTTC
CASSLVFAGGTGNEQFF
>NA|TRBD2|TRBJ2-3|TRBV11-2
TGTGCCAGCAGCTTAGCACTAGCGGACGGGGGTACGCAGTATTTT
CASSLALADGGTQYF
>few|TRBD2|TRBJ2-5|TRBV6-5
TGTGCCAGCAGTTACCCGACTAGCGGGTTGGGGACCCAGTACTTC
CASSYPTSGLGTQYF
>NA|TRBD2|TRBJ2-1|TRBV4-2
TGTGCCAGCAGCCAAGAAATGGTAGCGGGGTCGGATGAGCAGTTCTTC
CASSQEMVAGSDEQFF
>NA|TRBD2|TRBJ2-3|TRBV7-3
TGTGCCAGCAGCTTAGACGGCGGGAGACAGTATTTT
CASSLDGGRQYF
>few|TRBD2|TRBJ2-1|TRBV2
TGTGCCAGCAGTGAATGGGCGACTAGCGGGAGATCTTCGGACAGTGAGCAGTTCTTC
CASSEWATSGRSSDSEQFF
>many|NA|TRBJ1-1|TRBV15
TGTGCCACCAGCAGAGTTCCCTCCGGTCCGGCTTTCTTT
CATSRVPSGPAFF
>NA|TRBD2|TRBJ2-2|TRBV4-2
TGTGCCAGCAGCCAAGAAGCGGGAAACACCGGGGAGCTGTTTTTT
CASSQEAGNTGELFF
>few|TRBD2|TRBJ2-1|TRBV5-1
TGCGCCAGCAGTACTAGCGGGAGCAATGAGCAGTTCTTC
CASSTSGSNEQFF
>many|NA|TRBJ2-3|TRBV4-3
TGCGCCAGCAGCCCCTCCCAGGCAGATACGCAGTATTTT
CASSPSQADTQYF
>few|TRBD1|TRBJ2-5|TRBV4-1
TGCGCCAGCAGCCAAGGGGACAGGGTCCCGGAGACCCAGTACTTC
CASSQGDRVPETQYF
>NA|NA|TRBJ2-1|TRBV28
TGTGCCAGCAGTTTATCCGGGAGAAGGCTCAATGAGCAGTTCTTC
CASSLSGRRLNEQFF
>NA|TRBD2|TRBJ2-5|TRBV11-2
TGTGCCAGCAGCTTTGGGGGAGCCGGGACTAGCGGAATGGAGACCCAGTACTTC
CASSFGGAGTSGMETQYF
>NA|NA|TRBJ2-7|TRBV5-4
TGTGCCAGCAGCCAGCGGTGGGAGGGGGGGTCCGAGCAGTACTTC
CASSQRWEGGSEQYF
>NA|TRBD1|TRBJ2-7|TRBV5-1
TGCGCCAGCAGCTCGCAGGGGGCCTCCTTAAGGACCTACGAGCAGTACTTC
CASSSQGASLRTYEQYF
>NA|NA|TRBJ2-3|TRBV19
TGTGCCAGTCGGTCGGGAGAGGGCACAGATACGCAGTATTTT
CASRSGEGTDTQYF
>few|NA|TRBJ1-5|TRBV19
TGTGCCAGTAGAAGCGGGACTAGCAATCAGCCCCAGCATTTT
CASRSGTSNQPQHF
>few|TRBD1|TRBJ1-5|TRBV7-2
TGTGCCAGCAGCTTAGACAGGGGGCAGCCCCAGCATTTT
CASSLDRGQPQHF
>many|NA|TRBJ1-2|TRBV2
TGTGCCAGCACCGTACAGGGCAACTATGGCTACACCTTC
CASTVQGNYGYTF
>few|TRBD2|TRBJ2-7|TRBV5-5
TGTGCCAGCAGCTCCGATGCCGGGACTAGCGGGAGGTACGAGCAGTACTTC
CASSSDAGTSGRYEQYF
>NA|NA|TRBJ1-1|TRBV9
TGTGCCAGCAGCGTAGACGGGAAGGTGAACACTGAAGCTTTCTTT
CASSVDGKVNTEAFF
>NA|NA|TRBJ1-5|TRBV6-1
TGTGCCAGCAGTGCGACAGTTCTTCAGCCCCAGCATTTT
CASSATVLQPQHF
>NA|NA|TRBJ1-2|TRBV4-2
TGTGCCAGCAGCCAAGCGGGGGGAAACTATGGCTACACCTTC
CASSQAGGNYGYTF
>NA|NA|TRBJ2-3|TRBV29-1
TGCAGCGTTGTACCTACCACAGATACGCAGTATTTT
CSVVPTTDTQYF
>NA|TRBD1|TRBJ1-2|TRBV2
TGTGCCAGCAGTGCGGACAGGGCGAGCAATGGCTACACCTTC
CASSADRASNGYTF
>NA|NA|TRBJ2-2|TRBV5-4
TGTGCCAGCAGCGACCGACAGACCACCGGGGAGCTGTTTTTT
CASSDRQTTGELFF
>NA|TRBD2|TRBJ2-1|TRBV28
TGTGCCAGCAAAAGTCGCGGGAGGGTTGTCGATGAGCAGTTCTTC
CASKSRGRVVDEQFF